Included here is one T cell receptor beta chain sequence, with context. The antigen is undetermined. This record belongs to a study of metastatic and nonmetastatic thyroid tumors. At the level of the study: Repertoires from malignant and benign thyroid patients were compared across blood and tumor or nodule tissue. Study-wide results and limits: When malignant thyroid tumors were compared with benign nodules, TCR beta diversity was reportedly significantly higher in the malignant tumors. This held in both blood and tumor samples.

Each patient came to thyroid surgery without any prior treatment (of any kind). In the original processing: What underpinned the distant-metastasis classifier for papillary thyroid cancer was the set of CDR3 differences across clinicopathological groups. TCRdb re-called clones via MiXCR from the PCR reads. These V and J calls are TCRdb output, not the study's own analysis. The repertoire has around 5,000 clones, more than 25% of them found once; the top ten carry under 25%. V lost 6 bases, J lost 6 bases, and 8 bases stayed unmatched. From germline, CDR1 is DFQATT and CDR2 SNEGSKA (reference sequence). This CDR3 has 14 residues.

The chain joins TRBV20-1 to TRBJ2-1; the match to TRBD2 covers 10 bases. The source material was adjacent normal tissue. The TCR was taken from a female donor with papillary thyroid cancer or a benign thyroid nodule (not recorded which). Some clones in this sample may be carry-over from other donors' samples. The CDR3 DNA reads as TGCAGTGCCCTGAGGCTAGCGGGAGCCAATGAGCAGTTCTTC. Its protein product is CSALRLAGANEQFF.